Each of the 5 T cell receptor beta chains below was sequenced from the same sample in a study of T cells in pancreatic ductal adenocarcinoma. Selected pancreatic ductal adenocarcinoma patients had undergone surgery without neoadjuvant therapy. The protocol was immunoSEQ multiplex PCR, while the TCRdb copy is restricted to in-frame clones and leaves out a portion. The table shows 100,000 or so clones, with around 96% occurring only once. Source material: PBMCs. The receptors here all came from a human donor with pancreatic ductal adenocarcinoma.

This clone has only one observation. This rearrangement joins TRBV7-8 to TRBJ1-2; D unresolved. V shed 3 bases and J shed 8 bases, with 16 bases lying between them. Looked up from germline, CDR1 is SGHVS and CDR2 is FQNEAQ. This CDR3 is built from 14 residues. DNA for the CDR3: TGTGCCAGCAGCTTCGCAGCCCTAGACCTAGGCTACACCTTC. Its protein product is CASSFAALDLGYTF.

The chain links TRBV5-1 to TRBJ1-5, with unresolved D. V was shortened by 4 bases and J by 0 bases, with 11 bases between the two germline ends. Looked up from germline, CDR1 is SGHRS and CDR2 is YFSETQ. The CDR3 has 15 residues. CDR3 bases: TGCGCCAGCAGCGTGGAACCTAATAGCAATCAGCCCCAGCATTTT. Its translation: CASSVEPNSNQPQHF.

V usage is TRBV7-9 and J usage is TRBJ2-1, with 14 nucleotides matching TRBD2. This CDR3 is 16 amino acids long. J lost 7 bases, V lost 5 bases, and 7 bases had no gene match. Per the germline V gene, CDR1 is SEHNR and CDR2 is FQNEAQ (reference sequence). In nucleotides, the CDR3 is TGTGCCAGCAGCCGGATCGGGACTAGCGGGAGTAATGAGCAGTTCTTC. Its translation: CASSRIGTSGSNEQFF.

The chain carries TRBV9 and TRBJ2-3; TRBD2 matches 7 bases. The ends lost 2 bases at V and 2 bases at J; junction bases unmatched: 5. This CDR3 is 15 amino acids long. Germline CDR1 is SGDLS and CDR2 is YYNGEE. The CDR3 is CASSVGGRVTDTQYF. The DNA for the CDR3 is TGTGCCAGCAGCGTGGGAGGGAGAGTCACAGATACGCAGTATTTT.

This clone occurred a few times. V and J are TRBV6-5 and TRBJ2-7; 8 bases are shared with TRBD1. CDR3 length equals 13 residues. Germline CDR1 and CDR2: MNHEY and SVGAGI. Germline trimming cut 11 bases from V and 6 bases from J; bases unmatched to any gene: 12. The CDR3 here is CAPGTRTGFEQYF. The CDR3 DNA reads TGTGCCCCCGGAACTAGGACAGGGTTCGAGCAGTACTTC.